This T cell receptor (beta chain) was retrieved from a study of early T cells in non-severe SARS-CoV-2 infection. Study-level background: Whole-blood bulk RNA, unsorted, was sequenced, and chains were unpaired.

This clonotype appeared a few times. Its target is unknown. With 0 bases removed from V and 6 bases from J, the gap between germline ends came to 17 bases. Germline V gene lookup returns CDR1 SGDLS and CDR2 YYNGEE. The CDR3 covers 16 residues. General study points: Sequences matched to VDJdb favored anti-spike CD8 responses, while private and CD4 specificities were missed.

TCRdb re-called the 5' RACE reads through MiXCR, storing one row per CDR3 protein. The table has around 86,000 distinct CDR3 sequences, about 14% seen once. This clonotype was obtained from an adult who was a healthcare worker with PCR-confirmed SARS-CoV-2 infection or an uninfected control (not recorded which). Material: whole blood. V is TRBV9 and J is TRBJ2-3, with TRBD2 as a possible D gene (7 bases). CDR3 amino acids: CASSVAGGQAGDTQYF. CDR3 nucleotide sequence: TGTGCCAGCAGCGTAGCGGGGGGCCAAGCTGGGGATACGCAGTATTTT.